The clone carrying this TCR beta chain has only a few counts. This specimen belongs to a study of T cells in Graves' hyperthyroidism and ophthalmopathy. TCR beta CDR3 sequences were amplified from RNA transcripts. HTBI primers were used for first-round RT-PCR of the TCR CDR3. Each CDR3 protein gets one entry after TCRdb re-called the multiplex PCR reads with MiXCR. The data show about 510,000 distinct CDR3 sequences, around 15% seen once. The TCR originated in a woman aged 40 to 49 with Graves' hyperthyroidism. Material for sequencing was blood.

The CDR3 loop is CASSESMGEKLFF. CDR3 bases: TGCGCCAGCAGTGAGTCGATGGGTGAAAAACTGTTTTTT. The chain employs TRBV10-1 and TRBJ1-4; D is uncertain. Germline V gives CDR1 WNHNN, CDR2 SYGVQD (reference sequence). The CDR3 sequence is 13 residues long. With 0 bases removed from V and 7 bases from J, the gap between germline ends came to 6 bases.